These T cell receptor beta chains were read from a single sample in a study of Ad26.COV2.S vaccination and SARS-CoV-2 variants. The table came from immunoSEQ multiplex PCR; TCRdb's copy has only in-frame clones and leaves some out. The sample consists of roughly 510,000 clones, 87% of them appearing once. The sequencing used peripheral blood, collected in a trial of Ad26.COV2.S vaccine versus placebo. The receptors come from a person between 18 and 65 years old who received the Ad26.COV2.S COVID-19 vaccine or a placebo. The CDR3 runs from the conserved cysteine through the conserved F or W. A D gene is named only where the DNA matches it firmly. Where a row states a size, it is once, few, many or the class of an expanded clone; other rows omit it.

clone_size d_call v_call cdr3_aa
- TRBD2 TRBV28 CASSLLAGHIDGDEQYF
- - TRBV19 CASSKVLGETQYF
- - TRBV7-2 CASSLASRMGAKNIQYF
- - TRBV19 CASSISSGSPLHF
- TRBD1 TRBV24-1 CATSDGFRDSHSTGTDTQYF
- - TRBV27 CASSLSRDGAYEQYF
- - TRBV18 CASSPLPGTNYGYTF
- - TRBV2 CARGWTANTGELFF
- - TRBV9 CASSVTSGTGYTF
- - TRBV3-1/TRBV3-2 CASSQEWRGSETEAFF
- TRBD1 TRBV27 CASIARLGTGVSQPQHF
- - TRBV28 CASSLGQPSYEQYF
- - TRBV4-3 CASSQDSGLGYGYTF
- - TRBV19 CASRGTDRETQYF
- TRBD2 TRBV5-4 CASSIMGGRGTGELFF
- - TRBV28 CASSLSSYGYTF
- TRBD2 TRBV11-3 CASSSRLAGVTNTGELFF
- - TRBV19 CASSSSYEQYF
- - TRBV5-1 CATRQDPSTDTQYF
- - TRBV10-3 CAIQAGPYNSPLHF
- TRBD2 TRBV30 CAWSGLAGGTRETQYF
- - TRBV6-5 CASSPPRKAINEQFF
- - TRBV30 CAWSSAAGGNYGYTF
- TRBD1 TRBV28 CASSRLGQGQGEQYF
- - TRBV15 CATTGGRYNEQFF
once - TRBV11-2 CASSRTGGTDTQYF
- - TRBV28 CASPPTPGGVPYNEQFF
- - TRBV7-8 CASSHPRGAELFF
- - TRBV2 CASSEALRRGTGELFF
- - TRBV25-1 CASSVTGAGNTIYF
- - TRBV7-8 CASSPQRGDQPQHF
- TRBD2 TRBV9 CASSLAGTYNEQFF
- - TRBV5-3 CATPSADYGYTF
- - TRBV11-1 CASSRSARYEQYF
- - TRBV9 CASSVAPGWEQYF
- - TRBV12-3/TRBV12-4 CASRGRGEQYF
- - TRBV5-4 CASSSQGIGETQYF
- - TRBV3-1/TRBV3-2 CASSQELPYEQYF
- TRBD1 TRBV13 CASSFPGTDYGYTF
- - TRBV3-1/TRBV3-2 CASSRSGEQFF
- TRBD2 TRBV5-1 CASSPGMSSGNNEQFF
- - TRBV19 CASTPTGATYEQYF
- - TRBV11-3 CASSQGAIEQFF
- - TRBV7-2 CASSLASGGGMNTEAFF
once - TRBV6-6 CASSYPAGQPQHF
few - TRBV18 CASSLGKEKLFF
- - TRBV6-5 CASSFQGPNSPLHF
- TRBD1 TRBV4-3 CASSQDPTGGYEDTEAFF
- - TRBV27 CASSFRDNYGYTF
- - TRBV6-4 CASSGTEQNTGELFF
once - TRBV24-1 CATSDLYSEAFF
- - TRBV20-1 CSASGGTRGNTIYF
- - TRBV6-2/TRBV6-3 CASSLPNYGYTF
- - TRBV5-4 CASSPYGPRGLSPLHF
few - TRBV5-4 CASSLDIKRNTEAFF
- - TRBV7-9 CASSHRTQLQNTEAFF
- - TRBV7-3 CASSFGGLESYNEQFF
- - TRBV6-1 CASSEALDNSPLHF